Detailed here is one TCR beta chain. The data belong to a study of blood T cell repertoires in COVID-19. Overall study context: Acute and convalescent COVID-19 specimens originated in the United States, Italy and Spain. In each case, the material was cDNA or gDNA derived from T cells, B-cell-depleted T cells, or PBMCs.

The CDR3 is made up of 14 amino acids. The ends were cut back, 6 bases at V and 3 bases at J, with 13 bases in the middle. Germline V CDR1 and CDR2: MNHEY, SMNVEV (reference sequence). Per the original methods: By means of reference gene primer amplification, nucleated cell counts were estimated. TCRdb's table, derived via immunoSEQ multiplex PCR, lists solely in-frame clones and lacks some. The V and J calls and clone size come from that table; D and trimming were worked out from the DNA. The sample shows some 250,000 clones, more than 70% of them seen only once. The sequence derives from a woman in her forties who had recovered from COVID-19. The sequencing sample was made of peripheral blood. The chain recombines TRBV27 with TRBJ2-3, with D tentatively TRBD2 (6 bases). CDR3 amino acids: CASSLAEPTDTQYF. CDR3 DNA: TGTGCCAGCAGCTTAGCGGAACCGACAGATACGCAGTATTTT.